This entry concerns a single T cell receptor (beta chain). The data were obtained in a study of technical replicates of blood from a few donors. Assay used: immunoSEQ multiplex PCR; TCRdb lists only in-frame clones, some missing. The data contain roughly 72,000 clones, 96% of them singletons. Germline-derived CDR1 and CDR2 are GTSNPN and SVGIG (reference sequence). Between the trimmed V and J ends, which lost 4 bases and 5 bases, there was a span of 12 bases. This CDR3 has 12 residues. Source material: T cells isolated from PBMCs. The origin of this receptor is a human donor in good health. This chain connects TRBV30 to TRBJ2-7, with a tentative D call TRBD1 (5 bases). The CDR3 region has the DNA TGTGCCTGGACCACAGGTCTGCACGAGCAGTACTTC. As protein: CAWTTGLHEQYF.